A single sample is the source of the 3 T cell receptor beta chains below, sequenced in a study of blood T cell repertoires in COVID-19. Assay: immunoSEQ multiplex PCR; the TCRdb copy retains only in-frame clones and omits some. The sample lists 65,000 to 80,000 clones, 86% occurring once. Input material: peripheral blood. The receptors here all came from a man older than 75 in a cohort sampled during active COVID-19.

The chain is built from TRBV7-9 and TRBJ1-1; 7 nucleotides align to TRBD1. CDR1 and CDR2 from the germline V gene are SEHNR and FQNEAQ (reference sequence). The J segment lost 4 bases and the V segment lost 7 bases, leaving 9 bases of the junction unmatched. This CDR3 is built from 14 residues. The CDR3 region has the DNA TGTGCCAGCACAGAGTTAAGGGGGCTCACTGAAGCTTTCTTT. This encodes CASTELRGLTEAFF.

This clone was detected once. This chain connects TRBV5-1 to TRBJ2-3; TRBD2 matches 12 bases. V lost 0 bases, J lost 4 bases, and 9 bases stayed unmatched. In germline, CDR1 is SGHRS, CDR2 YFSETQ. CDR3 length: 18 residues. The CDR3 DNA reads TGCGCCAGCAGCTTGGAACTAGCGGGGGGCCCTTCCCCAGATACGCAGTATTTT. Amino acids: CASSLELAGGPSPDTQYF.

This clone was counted once. The rearrangement uses TRBV11-2 and TRBJ2-3, with a possible D match to TRBD2 (6 bases). Germline CDR1 is SGHAT and CDR2 is FQNNGV. Trimming pared 4 bases from V and 4 bases from J, leaving 18 bases between. The CDR3 sequence is 16 residues long. The CDR3 DNA is TGTGCCAGCAGCTCGGCGGGGCAGGGTCCCGCAGATACGCAGTATTTT. Its protein is CASSSAGQGPADTQYF. Drawing the rest from reference TRBV11-2 and TRBJ2-3, the complete variable domain is EAGVAQSPRYKIIEKRQSVAFWCNPISGHATLYWYQQILGQGPKLLIQFQNNGVVDDSQLPKDRFSAERLKGVDSTLKIQPAKLEDSAVYLCASSSAGQGPADTQYFGPGTRLTVL.